Listed below are T cell receptor beta chains from one sample, sequenced in a study of cytotoxic CD8 clonotypes in ibrutinib-treated CLL. Generated by immunoSEQ multiplex PCR, the TCRdb table keeps only in-frame clones and is missing some. Of more than 110,000 clones in the sample, about 70% were seen once. Source: PBMCs, taken after 24 months of ibrutinib treatment. These receptors were obtained from a human donor with chronic lymphocytic leukemia. Each CDR3 is given with its conserved first and last residue. A D gene is named only where the DNA matches it firmly. For some rows the clone size is stated as once, few or many, or as a class when expanded; others skip it.

j_call,clone_size,d_call,v_call,cdr3_aa,cdr3_nt
TRBJ2-7,-,TRBD1,TRBV19,CASSNTGGSSYEQYF,TGTGCCAGTAGTAACACAGGGGGCAGCTCCTACGAGCAGTACTTC
TRBJ2-1,-,-,TRBV7-9,CASRKSGFHNEQFF,TGTGCCAGTCGGAAAAGCGGGTTCCACAATGAGCAGTTCTTC
TRBJ2-3,-,-,TRBV7-6,CASSPLHTHRTDTQYF,TGTGCCAGCAGCCCCCTCCACACCCACCGCACAGATACGCAGTATTTT
TRBJ2-6,-,TRBD1,TRBV10-3,CAISDPTGTGANVLTF,TGTGCCATCAGTGACCCGACAGGGACTGGGGCCAACGTCCTGACTTTC
TRBJ1-1,-,-,TRBV4-3,CASSQGRTEAFF,TGCGCCAGCAGCCAAGGGAGGACTGAAGCTTTCTTT
TRBJ2-5,few,TRBD2,TRBV10-3,CAISEGLAGGWRETQYF,TGTGCCATCAGTGAGGGACTAGCGGGGGGCTGGCGAGAGACCCAGTACTTC
TRBJ1-5,-,-,TRBV4-3,CASSQDGRRPNQPQHF,TGCGCCAGCAGCCAAGATGGCAGGCGCCCCAATCAGCCCCAGCATTTT
TRBJ2-1,-,TRBD2,TRBV2,CASSGGLAGNEQFF,TGTGCCAGCAGCGGGGGACTAGCGGGAAATGAGCAGTTCTTC
TRBJ1-4,-,-,TRBV13,CASSNSGGGEKLFF,TGTGCCAGCAGCAACTCAGGAGGGGGTGAGAAACTGTTTTTT
TRBJ1-2,-,-,TRBV5-1,CASSLEGRGRRTF,TGCGCCAGCAGCTTGGAGGGCAGGGGCCGACGGACCTTC
TRBJ2-3,-,-,TRBV6-5,CASSYEGGGDTQYF,TGTGCCAGCAGTTATGAGGGAGGGGGAGATACGCAGTATTTT
TRBJ1-1,many,-,TRBV28,CASTARGVEAFF,TGTGCCAGCACCGCCCGGGGGGTTGAAGCTTTCTTT
TRBJ1-5,once,-,TRBV7-6,CASSLSENQPQHF,TGTGCCAGCAGCTTATCAGAGAATCAGCCCCAGCATTTT
TRBJ2-3,-,-,TRBV5-1,CASSAGLTPSPSVQYF,TGCGCCAGCAGCGCTGGCCTGACCCCCTCCCCCTCGGTGCAGTATTTT
TRBJ2-7,-,-,TRBV5-6,CASSLDRTYEQYF,TGTGCCAGCAGCTTGGACAGAACCTACGAGCAGTACTTC
TRBJ2-1,-,-,TRBV14,CASSPFDGGNEQFF,TGTGCCAGCAGCCCTTTCGACGGGGGCAATGAGCAGTTCTTC
TRBJ2-5,many,-,TRBV7-9,CASSSQETQYF,TGTGCCAGCAGCTCTCAAGAGACCCAGTACTTC
TRBJ2-5,-,-,TRBV21-1,CASTARAPETQYF,TGTGCCAGCACCGCCAGAGCCCCAGAGACCCAGTACTTC
TRBJ1-5,-,TRBD1,TRBV19,CASSPDRGQPQHF,TGTGCCAGTAGTCCTGACAGGGGTCAGCCCCAGCATTTT
TRBJ1-1,-,-,TRBV6-5,CASRNQGTEAFF,TGTGCCAGCCGGAATCAGGGCACTGAAGCTTTCTTT
TRBJ1-2,few,-,TRBV9,CASSVDPKNYGYTF,TGTGCCAGCAGCGTAGATCCGAAAAACTATGGCTACACCTTC
TRBJ2-7,-,TRBD2,TRBV6-1,CASSGGGYEQYF,TGTGCCAGCAGCGGGGGGGGATACGAGCAGTACTTC
TRBJ2-1,-,-,TRBV9,CASSPTYNEQFF,TGTGCCAGCAGCCCTACATACAATGAGCAGTTCTTC
TRBJ2-5,-,-,TRBV28,CASSLWGSPGTQYF,TGTGCCAGCAGTTTATGGGGGTCCCCGGGGACCCAGTACTTC
TRBJ2-1,-,TRBD2,TRBV15,CATSSGLAGVNEQFF,TGTGCCACCAGCAGTGGACTAGCGGGAGTCAATGAGCAGTTCTTC
TRBJ2-3,-,-,TRBV9,CASSARGVGVDTQYF,TGTGCCAGCAGCGCCAGGGGTGTGGGTGTAGATACGCAGTATTTT
TRBJ1-6,-,TRBD1,TRBV7-9,CASSPPAGGNSPLHF,TGTGCCAGCAGCCCGCCGGCAGGGGGCAATTCACCCCTCCACTTT
TRBJ2-5,-,TRBD1,TRBV29-1,CSVEDPRGRETQYF,TGCAGCGTTGAAGATCCCAGGGGGCGAGAGACCCAGTACTTC
TRBJ1-5,-,TRBD1,TRBV28,CASSPEGQRNQPQHF,TGTGCCAGCAGTCCCGAGGGACAGAGAAATCAGCCCCAGCATTTT
TRBJ2-3,once,-,TRBV30,CAWSVTREGTDTQYF,TGTGCCTGGAGTGTAACGAGGGAAGGCACAGATACGCAGTATTTT
TRBJ2-7,-,-,TRBV11-2,CASSPTPTPGRSYEQYF,TGTGCCAGCAGCCCAACACCAACCCCAGGGCGCTCCTACGAGCAGTACTTC
TRBJ2-5,few,-,TRBV19,CASREGHSPGTQYF,TGTGCCAGTAGGGAGGGCCATTCGCCGGGGACCCAGTACTTC
TRBJ2-5,-,TRBD2,TRBV13,CASSTKGLAEFQETQYF,TGTGCCAGCAGCACAAAAGGACTAGCGGAATTCCAAGAGACCCAGTACTTC
TRBJ2-5,many,TRBD2,TRBV11-1,CASSPSAGGGTQYF,TGTGCCAGCAGCCCCTCGGCGGGAGGGGGGACCCAGTACTTC
TRBJ1-1,few,-,TRBV7-3,CASSLQENTEAFF,TGTGCCAGCAGCTTGCAGGAAAACACTGAAGCTTTCTTT
TRBJ2-3,many,-,TRBV18,CASSPAGGDTQYF,TGTGCCAGCTCACCGGCCGGCGGGGATACGCAGTATTTT
TRBJ1-2,few,-,TRBV7-2,CASSLVVGGDGYTF,TGTGCCAGCAGCTTAGTAGTCGGGGGCGATGGCTACACCTTC
TRBJ2-5,few,-,TRBV5-8,CASSLGGRSDQETQYF,TGTGCCAGCAGCTTGGGGGGACGCTCGGACCAAGAGACCCAGTACTTC
TRBJ1-1,few,TRBD1,TRBV5-1,CASSANRGMNTEAFF,TGCGCCAGCAGCGCAAACAGGGGTATGAACACTGAAGCTTTCTTT
TRBJ1-1,-,-,TRBV28,CASSLHSSVGTEAFF,TGTGCCAGCAGTTTACATAGCAGTGTGGGCACTGAAGCTTTCTTT
TRBJ1-4,-,TRBD1,TRBV7-9,CASSVQGALGEKLFF,TGTGCCAGCAGCGTACAGGGGGCGTTGGGTGAAAAACTGTTTTTT